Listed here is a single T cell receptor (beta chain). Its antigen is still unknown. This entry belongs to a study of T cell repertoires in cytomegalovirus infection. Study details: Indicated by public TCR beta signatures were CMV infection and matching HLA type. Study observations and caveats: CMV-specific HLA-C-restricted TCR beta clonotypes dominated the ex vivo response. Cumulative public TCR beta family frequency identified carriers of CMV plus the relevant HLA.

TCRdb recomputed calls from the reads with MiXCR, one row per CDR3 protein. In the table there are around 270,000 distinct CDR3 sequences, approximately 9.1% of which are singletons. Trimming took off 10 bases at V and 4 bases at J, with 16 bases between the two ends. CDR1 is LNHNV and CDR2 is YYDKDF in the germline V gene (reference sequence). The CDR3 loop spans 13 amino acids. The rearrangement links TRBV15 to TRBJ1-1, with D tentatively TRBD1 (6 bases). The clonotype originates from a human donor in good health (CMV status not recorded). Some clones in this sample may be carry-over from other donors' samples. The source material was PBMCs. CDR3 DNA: TGTGCCATCCGCGGGGGGCAGAGCACTGAAGCTTTCTTT. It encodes CAIRGGQSTEAFF.